What follows describes a single TCR beta chain. The identical CDR3 is also encoded by other nucleotide sequences in the sample. This sample is drawn from a study of blood T cell repertoires in COVID-19. In the original workflow: Quantification of nucleated cells was approximated via reference gene primer amplification. The repertoire was sequenced with immunoSEQ multiplex PCR; TCRdb's copy has only in-frame clones and lacks some. V and J calls and clone size are given by that table; D and trimming were obtained from the DNA. Of under 450,000 clones listed, about 90% are singletons. This CDR3 is built from 14 residues. Germline V gene lookup returns CDR1 SGHRS and CDR2 YFSETQ. Trimming shortened V by 0 bases and J by 3 bases, and 8 bases separated the two germline ends.

This chain joins TRBV5-1 and TRBJ2-3, with D unresolved. The clonotype was recovered from a woman in her 30s who had recovered from COVID-19. Sequenced input: PBMCs or T cells enriched from blood (not recorded which). The CDR3 coding sequence is TGCGCCAGCAGCTTGGGGCAGACTACAGATACGCAGTATTTT. Translation: CASSLGQTTDTQYF.